A single T cell receptor (beta chain) is shown here with its context. This CDR3 contains 15 residues. The V end was cut by 3 bases, the J end by 4 bases, with 16 bases between. CDR1 SGDLS and CDR2 YYNGEE come from the germline V gene. The source of the sample is a study of regulatory T cells in long-lasting Graves disease. Time point specified: newly diagnosed GD, antithyroid drugs for less than 3 months. Making the TCR library involved RNA that had been extracted from PBMCs. Researchers made TCR beta libraries by using iRepertoire HTBI primers and running Arm-PCR on CDR3 regions. TCRdb fed the multiplex PCR reads into MiXCR, producing one record per CDR3 protein. Of 400,000 to 500,000 distinct CDR3 sequences listed, roughly 15% are singletons. These data also formed part of another study, on T cells in Graves' hyperthyroidism and ophthalmopathy.

The sample was peripheral blood mononuclear cells (PBMCs), taken at new diagnosis, from a patient treated with antithyroid drugs. V gene TRBV9 combines with J gene TRBJ2-5; a weak D match, TRBD2 (6 bases). The sequence was obtained from a woman aged 40 to 49 with Graves disease. CDR3 residues: CASSDGAGSRETQYF. In nucleotides, the CDR3 is TGTGCCAGCAGCGACGGGGCGGGAAGTAGAGAGACCCAGTACTTC.